This T cell receptor beta chain was retrieved from a study of T cell clusters in autoimmune cytopenias. Study-wide results and limits: Physiological T cell clusters of healthy donors were apparently absent in primary autoimmune cytopenia patients.

Multiplex touch-down PCR amplified TRB using TRB-A and TRB-B pools in one tube. TCRdb re-analyzed the multiplex PCR reads; it lists each CDR3 protein once, without DNA. Here the sample table reports just under 600 distinct CDR3 sequences. CDR1 is MNHEY and CDR2 is SVGAGI in the germline V gene. There are 15 residues in the CDR3. TRB amplification used approximately 0.25 ug of peripheral blood genomic DNA. Considering frequency, this clonotype is large. Its antigen is still unknown. These data also formed part of another study, on T cell repertoires in aging, cancer and after chemotherapy. That paper adds: Chronic lymphocytic leukemia patients on fludarabine- or bendamustine-based regimens gave paired samples before and after chemotherapy. Age-matched healthy donors had significantly more diverse, less clonal blood TCR repertoires than untreated cancer patients. No conclusions about immunological memory after chemotherapy can be drawn from the repertoire data.

Sequenced material: peripheral blood. The chain employs TRBV6-5 and TRBJ1-6. This sequence was found in a human donor with chronic lymphocytic leukemia. Here the CDR3 reads CASSSKGGGRSPLHF.